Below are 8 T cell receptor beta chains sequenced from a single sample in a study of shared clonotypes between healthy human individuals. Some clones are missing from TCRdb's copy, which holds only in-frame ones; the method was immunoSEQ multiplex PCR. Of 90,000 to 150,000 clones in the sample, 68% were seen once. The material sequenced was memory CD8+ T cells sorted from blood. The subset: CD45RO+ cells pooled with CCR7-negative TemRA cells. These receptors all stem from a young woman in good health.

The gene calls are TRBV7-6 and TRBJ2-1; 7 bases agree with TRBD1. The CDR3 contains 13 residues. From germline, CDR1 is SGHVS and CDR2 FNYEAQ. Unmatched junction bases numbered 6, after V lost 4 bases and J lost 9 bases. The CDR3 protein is CASSSQGDTEQFF. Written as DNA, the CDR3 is TGTGCCAGCAGCTCCCAGGGGGATACTGAGCAGTTCTTC.

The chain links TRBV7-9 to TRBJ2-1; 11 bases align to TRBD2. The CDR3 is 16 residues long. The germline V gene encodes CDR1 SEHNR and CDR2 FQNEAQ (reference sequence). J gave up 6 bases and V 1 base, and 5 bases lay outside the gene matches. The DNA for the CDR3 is TGTGCCAGCAGCTTAGTTAGTAGCGGGAGGGGCAATGAGCAGTTCTTC. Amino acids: CASSLVSSGRGNEQFF. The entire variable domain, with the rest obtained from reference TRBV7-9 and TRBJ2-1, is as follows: DTGVSQNPRHKITKRGQNVTFRCDPISEHNRLYWYRQTLGQGPEFLTYFQNEAQLEKSRLLSDRFSAERPKGSFSTLEIQRTEQGDSAMYLCASSLVSSGRGNEQFFGPGTRLTVL.

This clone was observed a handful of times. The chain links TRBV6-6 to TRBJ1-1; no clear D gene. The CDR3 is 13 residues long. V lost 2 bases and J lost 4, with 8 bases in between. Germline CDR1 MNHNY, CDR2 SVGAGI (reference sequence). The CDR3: CASSYGEGTEAFF. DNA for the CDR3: TGTGCCAGCAGTTACGGGGAAGGCACTGAAGCTTTCTTT.

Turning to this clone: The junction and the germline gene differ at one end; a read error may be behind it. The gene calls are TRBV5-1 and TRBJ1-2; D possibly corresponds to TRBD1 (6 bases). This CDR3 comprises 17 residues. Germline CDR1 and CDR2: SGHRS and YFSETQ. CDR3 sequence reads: CASSLEFPGPGAYGYTF. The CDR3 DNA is TGCGCCAGCAGTTTGGAATTCCCGGGACCAGGGGCCTATGGCTACACCTTC.

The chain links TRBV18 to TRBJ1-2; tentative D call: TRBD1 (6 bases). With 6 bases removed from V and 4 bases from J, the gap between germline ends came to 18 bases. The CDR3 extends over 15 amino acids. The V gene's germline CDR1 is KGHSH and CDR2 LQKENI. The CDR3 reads CASSLIGGHGYGYTF. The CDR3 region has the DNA TGTGCCAGCTCTCTTATCGGGGGGCATGGCTATGGCTACACCTTC.

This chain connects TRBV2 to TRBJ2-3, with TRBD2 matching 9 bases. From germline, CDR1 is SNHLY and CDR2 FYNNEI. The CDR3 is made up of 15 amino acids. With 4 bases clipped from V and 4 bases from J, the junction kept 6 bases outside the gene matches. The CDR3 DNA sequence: TGTGCCAGCAGTGGGCGGGAGGGCCACGCAGATACGCAGTATTTT. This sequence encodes CASSGREGHADTQYF.

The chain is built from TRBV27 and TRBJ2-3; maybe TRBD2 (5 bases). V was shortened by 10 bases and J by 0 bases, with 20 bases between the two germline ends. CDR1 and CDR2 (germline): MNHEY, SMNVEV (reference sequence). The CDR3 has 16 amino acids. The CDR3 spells CATTTSYPTSTDTQYF. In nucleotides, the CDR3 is TGTGCCACGACTACATCCTACCCGACTAGCACAGATACGCAGTATTTT.

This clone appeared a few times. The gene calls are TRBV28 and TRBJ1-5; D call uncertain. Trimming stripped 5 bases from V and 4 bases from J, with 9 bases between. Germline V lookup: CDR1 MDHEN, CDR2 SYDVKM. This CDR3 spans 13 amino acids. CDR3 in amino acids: CASSADGNQPQHF. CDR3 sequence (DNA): TGTGCCAGCAGTGCCGACGGAAATCAGCCCCAGCATTTT. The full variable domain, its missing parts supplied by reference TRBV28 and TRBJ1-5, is DVKVTQSSRYLVKRTGEKVFLECVQDMDHENMFWYRQDPGLGLRLIYFSYDVKMKEKGDIPEGYSVSREKKERFSLILESASTNQTSMYLCASSADGNQPQHFGDGTRLSIL.